This T cell receptor (beta chain) is from a study of T cell clusters in autoimmune cytopenias. Findings of the study overall: Healthy donors had almost three-fold more exclusive TRB clusters than active autoimmune hepatitis patients. TRB repertoire shifts in secondary cytopenia and chronic lymphocytic leukemia mostly reflected lymphoma, not autoimmunity. Physiological T cell clusters of healthy donors were apparently absent in primary autoimmune cytopenia patients. The cluster-lack signature was not seen for secondary cytopenia versus chronic lymphocytic leukemia.

This CDR3 contains 14 residues. Germline V gene lookup returns CDR1 SQVTM and CDR2 ANQGSEA. TRB was amplified by touch-down multiplex PCR, primer pools A and B combined. TCRdb re-called the multiplex PCR reads; every CDR3 protein appears as one record, without DNA. This table lists more than 500 distinct CDR3 sequences. TRB was amplified from 250 ng of peripheral blood genomic DNA per sample. This clonotype is hyperexpanded (1% or more) by frequency. Antigen specificity is unknown. This receptor was obtained from a human donor with an autoimmune cytopenia or autoimmune hepatitis (not recorded which). The gene calls are TRBV29-1 and TRBJ2-1; TCRdb returns TRBD2, unconfirmable since there is no DNA. The sequenced sample consisted of peripheral blood. The CDR3 sequence: CSVDLGKGNNEQFF.